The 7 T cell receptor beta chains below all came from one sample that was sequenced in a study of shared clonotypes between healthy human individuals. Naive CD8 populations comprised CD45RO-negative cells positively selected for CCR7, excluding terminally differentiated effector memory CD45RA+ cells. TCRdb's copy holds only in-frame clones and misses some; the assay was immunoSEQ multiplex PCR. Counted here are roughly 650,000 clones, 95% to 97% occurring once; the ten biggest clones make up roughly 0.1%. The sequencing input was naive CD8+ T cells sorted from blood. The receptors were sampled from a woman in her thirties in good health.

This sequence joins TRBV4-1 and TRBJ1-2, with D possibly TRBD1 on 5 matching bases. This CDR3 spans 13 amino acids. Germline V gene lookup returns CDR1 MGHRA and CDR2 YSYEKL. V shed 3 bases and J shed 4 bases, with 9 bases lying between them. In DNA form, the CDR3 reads TGCGCCAGCAGCCAGGGACGTTTCTATGGCTACACCTTC. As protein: CASSQGRFYGYTF.

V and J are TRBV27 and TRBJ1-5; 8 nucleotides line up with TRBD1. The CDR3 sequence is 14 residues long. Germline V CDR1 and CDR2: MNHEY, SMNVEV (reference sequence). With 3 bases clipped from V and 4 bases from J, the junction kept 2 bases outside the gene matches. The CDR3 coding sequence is TGTGCCAGCAGTTTCCGGGACAGGAATCAGCCCCAGCATTTT. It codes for CASSFRDRNQPQHF.

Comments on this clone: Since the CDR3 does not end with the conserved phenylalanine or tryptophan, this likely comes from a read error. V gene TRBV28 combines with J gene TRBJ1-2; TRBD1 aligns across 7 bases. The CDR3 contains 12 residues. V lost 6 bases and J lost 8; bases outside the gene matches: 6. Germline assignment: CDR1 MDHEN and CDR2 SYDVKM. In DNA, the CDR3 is TGTGCCAGCAGCCTCGACAGGGACGGCTACACCCTC. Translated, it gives CASSLDRDGYTL.

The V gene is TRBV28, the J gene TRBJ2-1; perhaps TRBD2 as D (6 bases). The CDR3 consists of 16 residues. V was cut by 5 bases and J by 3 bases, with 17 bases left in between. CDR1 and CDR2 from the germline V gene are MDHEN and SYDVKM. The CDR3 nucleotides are TGTGCCAGCAGTGCGGACACCGGGAGCTACTACAATGAGCAGTTCTTC. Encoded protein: CASSADTGSYYNEQFF.

DNA of the CDR3: TGTGCCAGCAGACCGACAGGGGGTCGGAATGAGCAGTTCTTC. Encoded protein: CASRPTGGRNEQFF. V and J are TRBV5-4 and TRBJ2-1; 9 bases are shared with TRBD1. V was clipped by 5 bases and J by 7 bases; unmatched bases: 7. CDR3 length: 14 amino acids. Germline V gene sequence: CDR1 SGHNT, CDR2 YYREEE (reference sequence). Complete variable domain (other parts from reference TRBV5-4 and TRBJ2-1): ETGVTQSPTHLIKTRGQQVTLRCSSQSGHNTVSWYQQALGQGPQFIFQYYREEENGRGNFPPRFSGLQFPNYSSELNVNALELDDSALYLCASRPTGGRNEQFFGPGTRLTVL.

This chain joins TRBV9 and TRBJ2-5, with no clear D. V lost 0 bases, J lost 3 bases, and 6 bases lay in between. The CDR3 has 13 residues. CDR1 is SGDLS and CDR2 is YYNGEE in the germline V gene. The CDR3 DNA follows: TGTGCCAGCAGCGTAGCGTCAAAAGAGACCCAGTACTTC. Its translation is CASSVASKETQYF.

The CDR3 sequence: CASSLGRQGAWNEQFF. CDR3 DNA: TGTGCCAGCAGCTTGGGCCGCCAGGGGGCATGGAATGAGCAGTTCTTC. The chain couples TRBV5-4 to TRBJ2-1, with TRBD1 matching 8 bases. The CDR3 length is 16 residues. V was clipped by 0 bases and J by 7 bases; unmatched bases: 9. Looked up from germline, CDR1 is SGHNT and CDR2 is YYREEE (reference sequence).